The 25 T cell receptor beta chains below all came from one sample that was sequenced in a study of sequential checkpoint blockade in melanoma. Treatment reported: randomized to nivolumab then ipilimumab (arm A) or the reverse (arm B). Generated by immunoSEQ multiplex PCR, the TCRdb table keeps only in-frame clones and is missing some. The sample has 12,000 or so clones; 82% are singletons. The sequenced sample was CD8+ T cells sorted from blood (inferred from file names), obtained from a patient given nivolumab and ipilimumab in sequence. These receptor sequences come from a human donor with melanoma.

The chain links TRBV7-9 to TRBJ2-1, with D possibly being TRBD1 (5 bases). V was shortened by 3 bases and J by 0 bases, with 6 bases between the two germline ends. The CDR3 extends over 14 amino acids. Per germline, CDR1 SEHNR and CDR2 FQNEAQ (reference sequence). The DNA for the CDR3 is TGTGCCAGCAGCTTGGGGCGCTCCTACAATGAGCAGTTCTTC. The encoded protein is CASSLGRSYNEQFF.

The J gene is TRBJ2-7, the V gene TRBV19; tentative D call: TRBD1 (5 bases). The length of the CDR3 is 15 residues. The V end lost 3 bases, the J end lost 3 bases, and 15 bases lay between the germline ends. CDR1 LNHDA and CDR2 SQIVND come from the germline V gene (reference sequence). In DNA form, the CDR3 reads TGTGCCAGTAGTATGGTTCATGGGGCGGACTACGAGCAGTACTTC. Protein: CASSMVHGADYEQYF. Together with reference TRBV19 and TRBJ2-7, the CDR3 gives the full variable domain: DGGITQSPKYLFRKEGQNVTLSCEQNLNHDAMYWYRQDPGQGLRLIYYSQIVNDFQKGDIAEGYSVSREKKESFPLTVTSAQKNPTAFYLCASSMVHGADYEQYFGPGTRLTVT.

This clone has just a few counts. The gene calls are TRBV19 and TRBJ1-1; D possibly corresponds to TRBD1 (6 bases). The germline V and J ends were trimmed by 8 bases and 10 bases, with 8 bases remaining between them. Per the germline V gene, CDR1 is LNHDA and CDR2 is SQIVND (reference sequence). This CDR3 has 9 residues. CDR3 in amino acids: CASGGPAFF. DNA of the CDR3: TGTGCCAGTGGGGGCCCAGCTTTCTTT.

This clone came up once. This chain links TRBV7-8 with TRBJ2-7, with 9 bases lining up with TRBD1. This CDR3 region has 14 residues. V shed 2 bases, J shed 3 bases, and the junction held 2 bases outside the gene matches. Germline CDR1 reads SGHVS; CDR2 reads FQNEAQ. The CDR3 nucleotides read TGTGCCAGCAGCTTACCGGGACAGGGCTACGAGCAGTACTTC. Its protein product is CASSLPGQGYEQYF.

The V gene is TRBV6-5, the J gene TRBJ1-1; D is unresolved. The CDR3 length is 15 residues. Trimming took 0 bases from V and 0 from J, leaving 8 bases between them. Germline CDR1 MNHEY, CDR2 SVGAGI. CDR3 region: CASSYSAGLNTEAFF. The CDR3 DNA is TGTGCCAGCAGTTACTCTGCGGGGTTGAACACTGAAGCTTTCTTT.

The table lists this clone with a few counts. This chain links TRBV7-2 with TRBJ2-5, with TRBD2 as a possible D gene (8 bases). CDR1 and CDR2 (germline): SGHTA, FQGNSA. The CDR3 runs to 16 residues. Trimming pared 7 bases from V and 4 bases from J, leaving 22 bases between. As DNA, the CDR3 is TGTGCCAGCAAAACCGGGGGGGCAGGGGGATTAGAGACCCAGTACTTC. Its protein is CASKTGGAGGLETQYF.

This clone occurred once. This chain joins TRBV6-5 and TRBJ1-1, with D perhaps matching TRBD1 (5 bases). The CDR3 extends over 15 amino acids. The V end lost 7 bases, the J end lost 6 bases, and 21 bases lay between the germline ends. Germline loops: CDR1 MNHEY, CDR2 SVGAGI. The CDR3 DNA is TGTGCCAGCATCGAATGGGGCGTTCCGGGCGCTGAAGCTTTCTTT. This sequence encodes CASIEWGVPGAEAFF.

The rearrangement joins TRBV7-2 to TRBJ2-7, with 8 bases lining up with TRBD1. The germline V gene has CDR1 SGHTA and CDR2 FQGNSA. V was clipped by 0 bases and J by 2 bases; unmatched bases: 3. CDR3 length: 15 residues. Here the CDR3 reads CASSLATGAPYEQYF. The CDR3 region has the DNA TGTGCCAGCAGCTTAGCGACAGGGGCGCCCTACGAGCAGTACTTC.

The sample holds one count of this clone. This rearrangement joins TRBV6-1 to TRBJ2-1, with D possibly TRBD1 on 6 matching bases. Per the germline V gene, CDR1 is MNHNS and CDR2 is SASEGT. The CDR3 has 16 amino acids. The V gene lost 2 bases and the J gene lost 4 bases, with 15 bases spanning the gap. DNA of the CDR3: TGTGCCAGCAGTGAATGGTATGGGACATCATACAATGAGCAGTTCTTC. Translated: CASSEWYGTSYNEQFF.

The chain combines TRBV6-1 with TRBJ2-7; D may be TRBD2 (5 bases). The CDR3 totals 12 residues. Germline V gene sequence: CDR1 MNHNS, CDR2 SASEGT. With 10 bases removed from V and 2 bases from J, the gap between germline ends came to 12 bases. As DNA, the CDR3 is TGTGCCACCAACAGCGGAGCCTACGAGCAGTACTTC. This gives the protein CATNSGAYEQYF.

The chain employs TRBV11-2 and TRBJ2-7, with D maybe TRBD2 (6 bases). The V and J ends lost 1 base and 3 bases respectively, with 22 bases between them. Germline V lookup: CDR1 SGHAT, CDR2 FQNNGV. The CDR3 has 18 residues. The CDR3 loop reads CASSLGARGGALFYEQYF. In DNA form, the CDR3 reads TGTGCCAGCAGCTTAGGAGCTCGAGGAGGGGCCCTTTTCTACGAGCAGTACTTC.

The chain has TRBV7-2 and TRBJ2-3; TRBD1 aligns across 10 bases. V shed 1 base and J 1 base; nucleotides not matched to a gene: 5. The CDR3 has 17 amino acids. Germline-derived CDR1 and CDR2 are SGHTA and FQGNSA. CDR3 sequence: CASSLDWDRGGTDTQYF. The CDR3 nucleotides read TGTGCCAGCAGCTTAGATTGGGACAGGGGTGGCACAGATACGCAGTATTTT.

The sample holds one count of this clone. V gene TRBV28 combines with J gene TRBJ1-1; tentatively, D is TRBD1 (5 bases). The CDR3 totals 15 residues. Deletions cut 6 bases from V and 0 bases from J, with 14 bases between. Germline CDR1 and CDR2: MDHEN and SYDVKM. CDR3 sequence: CASRSGLVMNTEAFF. CDR3 sequence (DNA): TGTGCCAGCAGGTCAGGGTTGGTGATGAACACTGAAGCTTTCTTT.

The chain joins TRBV28 to TRBJ2-3; the D is unclear. Germline V gives CDR1 MDHEN, CDR2 SYDVKM. V was shortened by 2 bases and J by 4 bases, with 10 bases between the two germline ends. This CDR3 region has 14 residues. CDR3 in amino acids: CASSLMERADTQYF. Here the CDR3 DNA reads TGTGCCAGCAGTTTAATGGAGCGCGCAGATACGCAGTATTTT.

This clone is termed medium-sized. Other DNA variants within this sample encode the same CDR3. This chain links TRBV19 with TRBJ1-1; a weak D match, TRBD1 (6 bases). V dropped 1 base and J dropped 5 bases, with 8 bases sitting between them. The germline V gene encodes CDR1 LNHDA and CDR2 SQIVND (reference sequence). The CDR3 covers 13 residues. The CDR3 sequence: CASSIGTATEAFF. The DNA for the CDR3 is TGTGCCAGTAGTATAGGGACAGCTACTGAAGCTTTCTTT.

The J gene is TRBJ1-1, the V gene TRBV7-6; 7 nucleotides agree with TRBD1. In germline, CDR1 is SGHVS, CDR2 FNYEAQ. CDR3 length: 15 amino acids. V lost 5 bases to trimming and J lost 4 bases; unmatched junction nucleotides: 10. CDR3 nucleotide sequence: TGTGCCAGCAGCCACAACAGGGGTGTTGGCACTGAAGCTTTCTTT. Its translation is CASSHNRGVGTEAFF.

This sequence joins TRBV6-1 and TRBJ1-5; a possible D gene is TRBD1 (6 bases). The V gene lost 2 bases and the J gene lost 3 bases, with 14 bases spanning the gap. Germline V gives CDR1 MNHNS, CDR2 SASEGT. This CDR3 region has 16 residues. CDR3 sequence (DNA): TGTGCCAGCAGTGAACTGGGAACAGGGCCCAATCAGCCCCAGCATTTT. Translating it yields CASSELGTGPNQPQHF.

The genes are TRBV7-7 and TRBJ2-3; TRBD2 aligns across 7 bases. This CDR3 spans 15 amino acids. V was pared by 5 bases and J by 4 bases, with 9 bases of the junction left unmatched. Germline CDR1 reads SSHAT; CDR2 reads FNYEAQ (reference sequence). In DNA, the CDR3 is TGTGCCAGCAGCCCGAGCGCGGGAGTGGCAGATACGCAGTATTTT. Translation: CASSPSAGVADTQYF.

The chain couples TRBV7-9 to TRBJ2-7; 7 nucleotides align to TRBD1. Germline V CDR1 and CDR2: SEHNR, FQNEAQ (reference sequence). The J segment lost 0 bases and the V segment lost 5 bases, leaving 1 base of the junction unmatched. The CDR3 is made up of 13 amino acids. Here the CDR3 DNA reads TGTGCCAGCAGCCACAGGGGCTCCTACGAGCAGTACTTC. Its protein product is CASSHRGSYEQYF. The full variable domain, with the rest looked up from reference TRBV7-9 and TRBJ2-7, is DTGVSQNPRHKITKRGQNVTFRCDPISEHNRLYWYRQTLGQGPEFLTYFQNEAQLEKSRLLSDRFSAERPKGSFSTLEIQRTEQGDSAMYLCASSHRGSYEQYFGPGTRLTVT.

J is TRBJ2-1 and V is TRBV5-1; D ambiguous. The V gene's germline CDR1 is SGHRS and CDR2 YFSETQ. The CDR3 contains 13 residues. V lost 6 bases to trimming and J lost 3 bases, with 10 bases between them. The DNA for the CDR3 is TGCGCCAGCACTGGGCTCGGCTACAATGAGCAGTTCTTC. Protein product: CASTGLGYNEQFF.

CDR3 coding DNA: TGTGCCTGGGTTCTGGGGGCAGCCGGCTGGGGGAACACTGAAGCTTTCTTT. Translation: CAWVLGAAGWGNTEAFF. The chain combines TRBV30 with TRBJ1-1; TRBD1 might be the D (6 bases). Germline V lookup: CDR1 GTSNPN, CDR2 SVGIG (reference sequence). The CDR3 totals 17 residues. Trimming took 5 bases from V and 1 from J, leaving 23 bases between them.

The chain is built from TRBV27 and TRBJ2-7; 13 nucleotides line up with TRBD2. Losses at the gene ends were 7 bases for V and 4 bases for J; bases not matched to a gene: 7. The CDR3 runs 15 residues. Germline V gene data show CDR1 as MNHEY and CDR2 as SMNVEV (reference sequence). The DNA for the CDR3 is TGTGCCAGCACTGGCTGGACTAGCGGGAGTTACGAGCAGTACTTC. Translated: CASTGWTSGSYEQYF.

The chain has TRBV15 and TRBJ1-2, with no clear D. Germline CDR1 LNHNV, CDR2 YYDKDF (reference sequence). The V end was cut by 3 bases, the J end by 3 bases, with 8 bases between. There are 13 residues in the CDR3. In DNA form, the CDR3 reads TGTGCCACCAGCAGCGCGGTTGACTATGGCTACACCTTC. It translates to CATSSAVDYGYTF.

The genes are TRBV19 and TRBJ2-1, with a tentative D call TRBD1 (6 bases). The V gene's germline CDR1 is LNHDA and CDR2 SQIVND (reference sequence). The CDR3 is 11 residues long. V lost 10 bases and J lost 4, with 8 bases in between. DNA for the CDR3: TGTGCCACACAGGGTTACAATGAGCAGTTCTTC. The encoded protein is CATQGYNEQFF.

V is TRBV4-1 and J is TRBJ2-7, with 13 bases aligning to TRBD2. CDR1 is MGHRA and CDR2 is YSYEKL in the germline V gene. J gave up 7 bases and V 4 bases, and 7 bases lay outside the gene matches. The CDR3 totals 15 residues. CDR3 nucleotides: TGCGCCAGCAGCCCTACTAGCGGGAGGGCCGTAGAGCAGTACTTC. This encodes CASSPTSGRAVEQYF.